Many counts were recorded for the clone carrying this T cell receptor (beta chain). What it recognizes is unknown. This sample is drawn from a study of T-cell reconstitution after alpha-beta-depleted transplantation in children. This CDR3 region has 12 residues. CDR1 is DFQATT and CDR2 is SNEGSKA in the germline V gene (reference sequence). Trimming took off 6 bases at V and 7 bases at J, with 14 bases between the two ends. General study findings and limits: It was surviving recipient T cells and thymic progenitors that gave some patients high TCRbeta diversity at day 60. When one year had passed after transplant, most T-cell counts and diversity came from newly produced T cells. Several hundred graft clones that had expanded were reportedly the source of alpha-beta T cells about two months after transplant.

A TCRbeta library incorporating unique molecular identifiers was prepared. TCRdb reprocessed the PCR reads with MiXCR, giving one entry per CDR3 protein. This sample has about 200,000 distinct CDR3 sequences, with roughly 7.1% found just once. This sample comprised PBMCs, obtained before TCRalphabeta/CD19-depleted stem cell transplant. The chain is built from TRBV20-1 and TRBJ2-3; weak D call: TRBD2 (6 bases). This receptor was taken from a boy between 2 and 10 years old with acute lymphoblastic leukemia, due to receive a stem cell transplant. The CDR3 DNA sequence: TGCAGTGCGCGGGACCGGCTGTATACGCAGTATTTT. As protein: CSARDRLYTQYF.